This T cell receptor (beta chain) was retrieved from a study of blood T cell repertoires in COVID-19 (TCRdb year 2020). Background on the whole study: Samples from collaborators originated in the United States, Italy and Spain and spanned both the acute and convalescent phases of COVID-19. The material from the prospective study consisted of cDNA or gDNA derived from T cells, B-cell-depleted T cells, or PBMCs. Subjects who had been exposed to COVID-19, were actively infected with it, or had recovered from it provided the deeply sampled blood TCRbeta repertoires that made up the dataset. The sample metadata nearly always contained a de-identified subject ID, COVID-19 status, age in years and sex. The samples were drawn from the first 160 participants of the ongoing ImmuneRACE study and from over 950 subjects provided by 6 global collaborators. HLA class I and class II types, where available, came from metadata supplied by the sample provider rather than from assay-based typing. The repertoires were made available in a free public database intended to serve as a resource for research on the immune response to SARS-CoV-2. The paper as a whole reports these results and caveats: The amount of clinical and demographic metadata varied by source and participant and was provided uncurated.

From cysteine to phenylalanine, the CDR3 is 12 amino acids long. Only the CDR3 DNA is retained, 36 bases long and in frame from the first base. V is pared back by 3 bases and J by 1 base, with 6 bases lying between the germline termini. CDR1 and CDR2 are drawn from the germline V gene (reference sequence): GTSNPN, SVGIG. Regarding this clone: Its antigen is unknown. No qualities accompany the bases; no much larger clone lies one base away.

The immunoSEQ Assay, a bias-controlled multiplex PCR, was used to amplify TCRbeta CDR3 regions from genomic DNA. Processing in the source paper ran as follows. Within the assay, amplification of reference gene primers was used to estimate how many nucleated cells each sample contained. To quantify the absolute abundance of each unique TCRbeta CDR3 rearrangement, sequence reads were collapsed and filtered. Productive Simpson clonality was computed per sample as the square root of Simpson's diversity index over productive rearrangements. TCRdb stores this immuneACCESS table with in-frame sequences only. Part of the clones is absent; in the studies checked, under half of the shortfall reflects unresolved V genes, and no reason is known for the rest. V and J calls and clone size follow that table, whereas D and trimming were derived from the DNA. The sample profile shows some 230,000 clones; roughly 89% of them were found once. In total, the top ten clones hold approximately 2.1% of the sample.

A second Seattle source provided samples from volunteer blood donors who had recovered from COVID-19. Collaborating institutions collected whole blood in K2EDTA tubes following their own protocols. Collaborator samples were shipped for TCRbeta analysis as frozen whole blood, isolated PBMCs, or DNA extracted from either sample type. The origin of this receptor is a man between 25 and 39 years old who had recovered from COVID-19. Input material: peripheral blood. The rearrangement joined TRBV30 to TRBJ2-5, with the D segment identity uncertain. Here the CDR3 is given as CAWRRSQETQYF. The nucleotides read TGTGCCTGGAGAAGGAGCCAAGAGACCCAGTACTTC.